This T cell receptor beta chain was profiled in a study of blood T cell repertoires in COVID-19. Study background: Material from acute and convalescent COVID-19 was sourced from the United States, Italy and Spain. Sources were T cells, B-cell-depleted T cells, or PBMCs; the material itself was cDNA or gDNA.

There are 15 residues in the CDR3. In germline, CDR1 is SGHDT, CDR2 YYEEEE. V shed 0 bases and J 10 bases; nucleotides not matched to a gene: 12. The protocol was immunoSEQ multiplex PCR, while the TCRdb copy is restricted to in-frame clones and leaves out a portion. Of under 250,000 clones listed, around nine tenths are singletons. The sequencing sample was made of peripheral blood. V is TRBV5-6 and J is TRBJ1-1; 7 nucleotides align to TRBD1. The receptor was derived from a man older than 75 with acute or convalescent COVID-19. In nucleotides, the CDR3 is TGTGCCAGCAGCTTGGCCAGTGGACAGGCCGGGGGAGCTTTCTTT. It codes for CASSLASGQAGGAFF.